This passage covers 20 T cell receptor beta chains from one sample sequenced in a study of glioma-infiltrating T cells. Using RNA template, CDR3s of TCR alpha and beta were amplified with iRepertoire arm-PCR. TCRdb ran MiXCR on the multiplex PCR reads and lists one entry per CDR3 protein. The sample contains a few hundred thousand distinct CDR3 sequences, less than 50% of which appear only once. Sequences were obtained from glioma tissue, nonneoplastic brain tissue, or PBMCs (not recorded which). These receptors came from a human donor with low-grade glioma or glioblastoma, undergoing nonglioma brain surgery, or in good health (not recorded which).

V gene TRBV20-1 combines with J gene TRBJ2-7; perhaps D is TRBD1 or TRBD2 (5 bases each). V was clipped by 5 bases and J by 2 bases, with 10 bases between them. The CDR3 runs to 12 residues. CDR1 is DFQATT and CDR2 is SNEGSKA in the germline V gene (reference sequence). CDR3 amino acids: CSARGAAYEQYF. CDR3 DNA: TGCAGTGCTCGGGGCGCCGCCTACGAGCAGTACTTC.

This clonotype has a handful of counts. The gene calls are TRBV7-9 and TRBJ1-1; D not resolved. Trimming took off 1 base at V and 7 bases at J, with 7 bases between the two ends. Looked up from germline, CDR1 is SEHNR and CDR2 is FQNEAQ (reference sequence). The CDR3 has 12 amino acids. CDR3 sequence: CASSLGVVEAFF. The DNA for the CDR3 is TGTGCCAGCAGCTTAGGGGTTGTTGAAGCTTTCTTT.

This clonotype has a handful of counts. The V and J genes are TRBV4-3 and TRBJ1-1, with TRBD1 matching over 10 bases. In germline, CDR1 is LGHNA, CDR2 YSLEER. V was clipped by 0 bases and J by 10 bases; unmatched bases: 11. CDR3 length: 16 residues. CDR3 sequence: CASSQDPGTGAAGAFF. Written as DNA, the CDR3 is TGCGCCAGCAGCCAAGATCCGGGGACAGGGGCCGCAGGAGCTTTCTTT.

There are many counts of this clonotype. This chain uses TRBV6-1 with TRBJ2-1, with D perhaps TRBD1 (6 bases). The CDR3 is 14 amino acids. Between the trimmed V and J ends, which lost 7 bases and 2 bases, there was a span of 12 bases. Germline CDR1 reads MNHNS; CDR2 reads SASEGT. CDR3: CASNPTGTYNEQFF. For the CDR3, the DNA is TGTGCCAGCAATCCGACAGGCACCTACAATGAGCAGTTCTTC.

The chain links TRBV24-1 to TRBJ2-1; TRBD2 matches at 14 bases. This CDR3 has 21 residues. The V segment lost 4 bases and the J segment 1 base; nucleotides outside the gene matches: 14. Germline V gives CDR1 KGHDR, CDR2 SFDVKD. The CDR3 protein is CATSDPRRGTSGSGSYNEQFF. CDR3 in DNA: TGTGCCACCAGTGACCCCCGGCGCGGGACTAGCGGGAGTGGATCCTACAATGAGCAGTTCTTC.

This clonotype appeared many times. The chain employs TRBV6-1 and TRBJ2-1; the D gene is possibly TRBD1 (6 bases). The V gene's germline CDR1 is MNHNS and CDR2 SASEGT. CDR3 length equals 16 residues. The V and J ends lost 6 bases and 6 bases respectively, with 21 bases between them. The DNA of the CDR3 is TGTGCCAGCAGCTCTCCAGGGGACCCCAGGGGCAATGAGCAGTTCTTC. Protein: CASSSPGDPRGNEQFF.

This chain connects TRBV2 to TRBJ2-7; 10 bases are a match to TRBD1. CDR3 size: 14 residues. CDR1 and CDR2 (germline): SNHLY, FYNNEI. V lost 4 bases to trimming and J lost 6 bases; unmatched junction nucleotides: 6. The CDR3 is CASSGGTGESEQYF. The CDR3 DNA follows: TGTGCCAGCAGTGGGGGGACAGGGGAGAGCGAGCAGTACTTC. The full variable domain, with the rest looked up from reference TRBV2 and TRBJ2-7, is EPEVTQTPSHQVTQMGQEVILRCVPISNHLYFYWYRQILGQKVEFLVSFYNNEISEKSEIFDDQFSVERPDGSNFTLKIRSTKLEDSAMYFCASSGGTGESEQYFGPGTRLTVT.

In the case of this clonotype: A much larger clone sits a single nucleotide away, making a read error possible. The chain uses TRBV28 and TRBJ2-7; D not certain. Germline V lookup: CDR1 MDHEN, CDR2 SYDVKM. This CDR3 comprises 11 residues. CDR3 in DNA: TGTGCCAGCAGTTTTGGGTACGAGAAGTACTTC. Amino acid sequence: CASSFGYEKYF.

CDR3 loop: CSARDVRGSGANVLTF. As DNA, the CDR3 is TGCAGTGCTAGAGATGTCAGGGGCTCTGGGGCCAACGTCCTGACTTTC. This rearrangement joins TRBV20-1 to TRBJ2-6; weak D call: TRBD1 (6 bases). Germline V gives CDR1 DFQATT, CDR2 SNEGSKA (reference sequence). Trimming stripped 0 bases from V and 0 bases from J, with 9 bases between. The CDR3 is made up of 16 amino acids.

This clonotype was observed many times. This chain uses TRBV12-3 or TRBV12-4 with TRBJ2-5; TRBD2 matches at 10 bases. J lost 4 bases, V lost 5 bases, and 10 bases had no gene match. This CDR3 is 16 amino acids long. The CDR3 reads CASSPLIAGGAETQYF. The DNA of the CDR3 is TGTGCCAGCAGTCCCTTAATAGCGGGAGGCGCAGAGACCCAGTACTTC.

This clonotype was recorded many times. The CDR3: CASSPQGYNEQFF. The CDR3 DNA reads as TGTGCCAGCAGTCCTCAGGGATACAATGAGCAGTTCTTC. The chain couples TRBV6-1 to TRBJ2-1, with a possible D match to TRBD1 (5 bases). Deletions cut 5 bases from V and 4 bases from J, with 9 bases between. The CDR3 runs 13 residues. CDR1 and CDR2 (germline): MNHNS, SASEGT.

This chain links TRBV4-1 with TRBJ1-4, with D unclear. Trimming removed 1 base from V and 6 bases from J, with 9 bases in between. Germline CDR1 and CDR2: MGHRA and YSYEKL. The CDR3 loop spans 14 amino acids. The chain's CDR3 is CASSQVQIYEKLFF. CDR3 sequence (DNA): TGCGCCAGCAGCCAAGTACAGATTTATGAAAAACTGTTTTTT.

CDR3 in DNA: TGCAGTGCCCACCGGGCAGATACGCAGTATTTT. Amino acid sequence: CSAHRADTQYF. The chain recombines TRBV20-1 with TRBJ2-3; D gene unclear. CDR3 length: 11 amino acids. Germline values: CDR1 DFQATT, CDR2 SNEGSKA (reference sequence). The V end lost 6 bases, the J end lost 4 bases, and 8 bases lay between the germline ends.

This clonotype has more than one count but fewer than ten. CDR3 protein: CASSLAGSDEKLFF. CDR3 coding DNA: TGTGCCAGCAGCTTAGCGGGCAGCGATGAAAAACTGTTTTTT. The chain couples TRBV7-2 to TRBJ1-4; D is unresolved. The CDR3 sequence is 14 residues long. CDR1 SGHTA and CDR2 FQGNSA come from the germline V gene. V lost 0 bases and J 6 bases, leaving 8 bases between the germline ends. Based on the CDR3 plus reference TRBV7-2 and TRBJ1-4, the full variable domain is GAGVSQSPSNKVTEKGKDVELRCDPISGHTALYWYRQSLGQGLEFLIYFQGNSAPDKSGLPSDRFSAERTGGSVSTLTIQRTQQEDSAVYLCASSLAGSDEKLFFGSGTQLSVL.

This clonotype appeared a few times. V and J are TRBV7-2 and TRBJ1-5; unclear D gene. The CDR3 is 13 residues long. CDR1 is SGHTA and CDR2 is FQGNSA in the germline V gene. V was trimmed by 4 bases and J by 7 bases, leaving 11 bases between them. The CDR3 reads CASSSSIGQPQHF. CDR3 bases: TGTGCCAGCAGCTCGTCCATCGGACAGCCCCAGCATTTT. The entire variable domain, with the rest obtained from reference TRBV7-2 and TRBJ1-5, is as follows: GAGVSQSPSNKVTEKGKDVELRCDPISGHTALYWYRQSLGQGLEFLIYFQGNSAPDKSGLPSDRFSAERTGGSVSTLTIQRTQQEDSAVYLCASSSSIGQPQHFGDGTRLSIL.

This clonotype was counted many times. This chain links TRBV4-2 with TRBJ2-7, with 12 bases lining up with TRBD2. The CDR3 length is 15 residues. V gave up 3 bases and J gave up 2 bases; unmatched junction bases: 2. CDR1 and CDR2 (germline): LGHNA, YNFKEQ. The CDR3 DNA reads TGTGCCAGCAGCCAGCTAGCGGGAGGGGCCTACGAGCAGTACTTC. Encoded protein: CASSQLAGGAYEQYF.

A remark on this clonotype: It may be a read error: a sequence one base away is much more abundant. The chain employs TRBV25-1 and TRBJ1-1, with TRBD1 matching over 9 bases. This CDR3 has 16 amino acids. Germline CDR1 MGHDK, CDR2 SYGVNS. CDR3 nucleotides: TGTGCCAGCAGTGAACCACCGACAGGGGGTAGGACTGAATCTTTCTTT. Its protein product is CASSEPPTGGRTESFF. Filled out from reference TRBV25-1 and TRBJ1-1, the complete variable domain reads EADIYQTPRYLVIGTGKKITLECSQTMGHDKMYWYQQDPGMELHLIHYSYGVNSTEKGDLSSESTVSRIRTEHFPLTLESARPSHTSQYLCASSEPPTGGRTESFFGQGTRLTVV.

The rearrangement joins TRBV4-2 to TRBJ2-7; D perhaps matches TRBD1 (6 bases). Trimming pared 1 base from V and 1 base from J, leaving 11 bases between. This CDR3 comprises 15 residues. Germline CDR1 and CDR2: LGHNA and YNFKEQ. The CDR3 here is CASSQVPGQSYEQYF. Here the CDR3 DNA reads TGTGCCAGCAGCCAAGTACCCGGACAGTCCTACGAGCAGTACTTC.

The chain joins TRBV6-2 or TRBV6-3 to TRBJ1-4, with a tentative D call TRBD1 (5 bases). In germline, CDR1 is MNHEY, CDR2 SVGEGT. V lost 7 bases and J 8 bases, leaving 8 bases between the germline ends. This CDR3 region has 11 residues. CDR3 bases: TGTGCCAGCAAATGGGGGGAAAAACTGTTTTTT. Translated: CASKWGEKLFF.

This clonotype turned up a few times. The rearrangement uses TRBV20-1 and TRBJ2-7; 14 bases agree with TRBD2. After removal of 0 bases from V and 4 bases from J, the junction contained 14 bases not matched to a gene. Per germline, CDR1 DFQATT and CDR2 SNEGSKA (reference sequence). This CDR3 has 19 amino acids. The CDR3 region has the DNA TGCAGTGCTAGAGATCCGGGACTAGCGGGAGTAACCCCCGGTTACGAGCAGTACTTC. Translating it yields CSARDPGLAGVTPGYEQYF.